The following is a T cell receptor beta chain sequence with its context. Using a J-beta primer mix together with a sample-barcoded 5' primer, a second PCR was run for about 6 to 12 cycles. All samples gave at least 2.5 million CDR3-containing paired-end reads. One entry per CDR3 protein, called by TCRdb with MiXCR from the 5' RACE reads. The table has about 780,000 distinct CDR3 sequences, around 25% seen once. These data originate in a study of blood T cells in healthy people across ages. Germline V lookup: CDR1 MDHEN, CDR2 SYDVKM. Trimming removed 1 base from V and 0 bases from J; junction bases left unmatched: 5. This CDR3 has 18 amino acids. The same specimen was also included in a second study, on T cells of mothers and their children. That paper states: For unrelated pairs as for related ones, thymic selection shapes TCR recombination output similarly.

The chain joins TRBV28 to TRBJ2-6; 8 bases fit TRBD1. Sequencing was carried out using blood. The clonotype comes from a boy between 10 and 17 years old in good health. CDR3 sequence reads: CASSLFRQGNSGANVLTF. CDR3 in DNA: TGTGCCAGCAGTTTATTTAGACAGGGGAACTCTGGGGCCAACGTCCTGACTTTC.